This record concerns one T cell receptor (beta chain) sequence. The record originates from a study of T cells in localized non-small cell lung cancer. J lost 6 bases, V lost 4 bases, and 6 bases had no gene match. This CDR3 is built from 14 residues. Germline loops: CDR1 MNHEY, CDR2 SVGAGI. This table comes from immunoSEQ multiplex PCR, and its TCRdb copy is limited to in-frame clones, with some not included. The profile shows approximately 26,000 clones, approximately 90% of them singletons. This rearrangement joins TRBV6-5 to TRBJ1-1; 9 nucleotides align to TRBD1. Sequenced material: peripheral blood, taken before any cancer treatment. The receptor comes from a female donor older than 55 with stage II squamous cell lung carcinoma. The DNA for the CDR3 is TGTGCCAGCAGTTCCGGGACAGGGTGGTCTGAAGCTTTCTTT. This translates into CASSSGTGWSEAFF.